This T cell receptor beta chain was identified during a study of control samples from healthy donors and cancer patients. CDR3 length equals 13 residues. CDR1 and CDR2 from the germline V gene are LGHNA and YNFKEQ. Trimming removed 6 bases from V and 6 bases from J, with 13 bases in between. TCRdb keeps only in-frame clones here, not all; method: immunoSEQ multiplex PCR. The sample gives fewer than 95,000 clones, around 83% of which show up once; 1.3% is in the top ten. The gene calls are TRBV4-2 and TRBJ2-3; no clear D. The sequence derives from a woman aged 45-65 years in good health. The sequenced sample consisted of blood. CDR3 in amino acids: CASRASVEDTQYF. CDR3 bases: TGTGCCAGCAGGGCGTCTGTGGAGGATACGCAGTATTTT.